The 6 T cell receptor beta chains given below trace back to one sample, sequenced in a study of identical twins (dated by TCRdb to 2015 to 2016). Libraries were built with 5' RACE. The instrument was an Illumina HiSeq 2000. TCRdb reworked the public reads: Q25 trimming with fastp, MiXCR clone assembly, productive beta chains retained. Rows merge per CDR3 protein into single entries with the most common DNA and genes. In all, the sample holds 650,000 to 750,000 distinct CDR3 sequences, and over 20% of those were seen once. In total, the top ten clones hold around 4.4% of the sample. Separately, the same data were catalogued under a study of T cells expressing NK-cell markers.

Sample: PBMCs. The source of these receptors is a woman aged 18-29 years in good health.

V is TRBV6-5 and J is TRBJ2-7; 9 positions agree with TRBD1. There are 17 residues in the CDR3. CDR1 is MNHEY, CDR2 SVGAGI, per germline. Trimming removed 0 bases from V and 7 bases from J; junction bases left unmatched: 13. CDR3 nucleotide sequence: TGTGCCAGCAGTTACTCGAGATCCGGGACAGGGTATGGGGAGCAGTACTTC. It translates to CASSYSRSGTGYGEQYF.

This clonotype was counted many times. The junction departs from germline at one end; a sequencing error may be responsible. CDR3 sequence: CASNLPVQGHDEQFF. CDR3 coding DNA: TGCGCCAGCAACTTGCCCGTACAGGGACATGATGAGCAGTTCTTC. This chain joins TRBV5-1 and TRBJ2-1; D may be TRBD1 (6 bases). CDR1 SGHRS and CDR2 YFSETQ come from the germline V gene. The CDR3 length is 15 residues.

V usage is TRBV5-4 and J usage is TRBJ2-5; 7 nucleotides line up with TRBD2. V lost 5 bases to trimming and J lost 3 bases; unmatched junction nucleotides: 10. The germline V gene has CDR1 SGHNT and CDR2 YYREEE (reference sequence). The CDR3 extends over 15 amino acids. The CDR3, as DNA: TGTGCCAGCAGGGTGTCGACTAGCAGCGAAGAGACCCAGTACTTC. Its translation is CASRVSTSSEETQYF.

Ten or more counts support this clonotype. The chain's CDR3 is CASSTRDRVGEDEQFF. The DNA of the CDR3 is TGCGCCAGCAGCACACGGGACAGGGTAGGGGAAGATGAGCAGTTCTTC. This sequence joins TRBV5-1 and TRBJ2-1, with 9 positions matching TRBD1. V shed 4 bases and J 8 bases; nucleotides not matched to a gene: 13. Germline CDR1 reads SGHRS; CDR2 reads YFSETQ. The CDR3 consists of 16 residues.

The gene calls are TRBV5-1 and TRBJ2-5; 7 nucleotides agree with TRBD2. Germline V gene data show CDR1 as SGHRS and CDR2 as YFSETQ. The CDR3 extends over 13 amino acids. The V gene end was trimmed by 4 bases and the J gene end by 5 bases; junction bases not matched to a gene: 5. The DNA for the CDR3 is TGCGCCAGCAGCGCGGGACTAAAGGAGACCCAGTACTTC. This gives the protein CASSAGLKETQYF. Together with reference TRBV5-1 and TRBJ2-5, the CDR3 gives the full variable domain: KAGVTQTPRYLIKTRGQQVTLSCSPISGHRSVSWYQQTPGQGLQFLFEYFSETQRNKGNFPGRFSGRQFSNSRSEMNVSTLELGDSALYLCASSAGLKETQYFGPGTRLLVL.

The sample holds many counts of this clonotype. J is TRBJ1-1 and V is TRBV14, with 7 bases identical to TRBD1. The CDR3 is 15 residues long. Unmatched junction bases numbered 6, after V lost 1 base and J lost 4 bases. Germline assignment: CDR1 SGHDN and CDR2 FVKESK. The CDR3 region has the DNA TGTGCCAGCAGCCAAGTGACAGGGTGGCTCACTGAAGCTTTCTTT. The encoded protein is CASSQVTGWLTEAFF.